What follows are 8 T cell receptor beta chains derived from one specimen sequenced in a study of beta chain features in type 1 diabetes. The authors reverse transcribed all of the isolated RNA, so sequencing captured expressed TCRB transcripts. Assay used: immunoSEQ multiplex PCR; TCRdb lists only in-frame clones, some missing. Of about 340,000 clones in the sample, 7.5% to 9% were seen once. Sequencing was done on a sample of central memory CD4+ T cells from blood. The receptors shown here come from a woman aged 18-29 years in good health.

This clone was picked up a small number of times. The V and J genes are TRBV9 and TRBJ2-1; a weak D match, TRBD2 (6 bases). Germline-derived CDR1 and CDR2 are SGDLS and YYNGEE. CDR3 length equals 12 residues. The germline V and J ends were trimmed by 3 bases and 9 bases, with 10 bases remaining between them. The CDR3 protein is CASSGAGIEQFF. The CDR3 nucleotides read TGTGCCAGCAGCGGGGCGGGGATTGAGCAGTTCTTC.

There are a few counts of this clone. The chain is built from TRBV7-9 and TRBJ1-1; no clear D. V lost 7 bases, J lost 2 bases, and 14 bases lay in between. Germline V gene data show CDR1 as SEHNR and CDR2 as FQNEAQ (reference sequence). CDR3 length: 14 amino acids. In DNA, the CDR3 is TGTGCCAGCAAAATGACCGCCCTCAACACTGAAGCTTTCTTT. Residues: CASKMTALNTEAFF.

Details on this clone: The junction differs from germline at one of its ends, possibly a read error. The rearrangement uses TRBV10-3 and TRBJ2-7, with D perhaps TRBD2 (5 bases). Germline V CDR1 and CDR2: ENHRY, SYGVKD. This CDR3 has 11 amino acids. DNA of the CDR3: TGTGCCAGCAGTTACGGGAAAATGCAGTACTTC. This encodes CASSYGKMQYF.

This clone was detected ten times or more. V is TRBV27 and J is TRBJ1-2; D is unresolved. The germline V and J ends were trimmed by 9 bases and 1 base, with 15 bases remaining between them. The CDR3 is 14 residues long. Germline V gene lookup returns CDR1 MNHEY and CDR2 SMNVEV (reference sequence). This CDR3 is CASSAGRLNYGYTF. The CDR3 DNA reads as TGTGCCAGTTCCGCGGGGAGGCTTAACTATGGCTACACCTTC.

This clone was observed a few times. The chain recombines TRBV28 with TRBJ2-5; no definite D call. Looked up from germline, CDR1 is MDHEN and CDR2 is SYDVKM. The CDR3 sequence is 12 residues long. Trimming cost V 4 bases and J 4 bases, with 7 bases left between them. CDR3 in amino acids: CASSSVRETQYF. In DNA, the CDR3 is TGTGCCAGCAGTTCGGTTCGAGAGACCCAGTACTTC.

This clone showed up just a few times. V usage is TRBV11-3 and J usage is TRBJ2-3, with TRBD1 identical over 8 bases. Germline CDR1 is SGHNT and CDR2 is YENEEA. Unmatched junction bases numbered 6, after V lost 3 bases and J lost 1 base. This CDR3 region has 16 residues. The CDR3 nucleotides read TGTGCCAGCAGCTTCAACCAGGGGGCTGGCACAGATACGCAGTATTTT. Amino acids: CASSFNQGAGTDTQYF.

Many counts were recorded for this clone. The CDR3 sequence is CASSENRGYGQPQHF. DNA of the CDR3: TGTGCCAGCAGTGAAAACAGGGGGTATGGTCAGCCCCAGCATTTT. The V gene is TRBV2, the J gene TRBJ1-5, with TRBD1 identical over 8 bases. The CDR3 is 15 residues long. Trimming removed 2 bases from V and 6 bases from J; junction bases left unmatched: 6. Germline-derived CDR1 and CDR2 are SNHLY and FYNNEI.

This chain links TRBV5-1 with TRBJ2-5, with TRBD1 as a possible D gene (6 bases). This CDR3 is 15 amino acids long. V lost 1 base, J lost 5 bases, and 15 bases lay in between. Germline-derived CDR1 and CDR2 are SGHRS and YFSETQ. CDR3 in DNA: TGCGCCAGCAGCTTGAGGCCAGGGGCATCGGAGACCCAGTACTTC. Translated, it gives CASSLRPGASETQYF.